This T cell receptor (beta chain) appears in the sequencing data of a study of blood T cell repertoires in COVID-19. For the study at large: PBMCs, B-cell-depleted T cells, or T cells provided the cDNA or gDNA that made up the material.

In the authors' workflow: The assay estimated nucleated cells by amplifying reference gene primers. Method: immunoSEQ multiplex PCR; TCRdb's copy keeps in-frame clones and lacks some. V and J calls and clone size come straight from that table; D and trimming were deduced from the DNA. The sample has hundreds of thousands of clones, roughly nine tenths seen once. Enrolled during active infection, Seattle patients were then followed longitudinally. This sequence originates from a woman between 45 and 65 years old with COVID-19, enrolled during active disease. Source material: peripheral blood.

The CDR3: CASSISGANVLTF. In nucleotides, the CDR3 is TGTGCCAGCAGCATCTCTGGGGCCAACGTCCTGACTTTC. The V call is TRBV27, the J call TRBJ2-6, with unresolved D. V was pared by 6 bases and J by 0 bases, with 3 bases between. This CDR3 has 13 amino acids. Germline CDR1 and CDR2: MNHEY and SMNVEV (reference sequence).